What follows are 5 T cell receptor beta chains derived from one specimen sequenced in a study of cytomegalovirus exposure and HLA in healthy donors. Both 60 Vbeta primers and 13 Jbeta primers went into the PCR. The method was immunoSEQ multiplex PCR; TCRdb's version includes in-frame clones alone and lacks a portion of them. The table lists over 150,000 clones, about 74% of them singletons. The sequencing input was PBMCs. These receptors were collected from a woman aged 40-49 years in good health and CMV-seronegative.

The V call is TRBV30, the J call TRBJ1-3, with D possibly matching TRBD1 (5 bases). CDR1 is GTSNPN, CDR2 SVGIG, per germline (reference sequence). The CDR3 is 13 residues long. V lost 4 bases and J 4 bases, leaving 11 bases between the germline ends. CDR3 residues: CAWTSGGGNTIYF. DNA for the CDR3: TGTGCCTGGACCTCTGGGGGGGGAAACACCATATATTTT.

The chain joins TRBV7-9 to TRBJ2-5, with D unclear. Germline V lookup: CDR1 SEHNR, CDR2 FQNEAQ (reference sequence). This CDR3 spans 14 amino acids. Trimming took off 8 bases at V and 4 bases at J, with 17 bases between the two ends. CDR3 sequence (DNA): TGTGCCAGCTCTTCTATATGGAGCGCAGAGACCCAGTACTTC. Translation: CASSSIWSAETQYF.

The chain carries TRBV30 and TRBJ1-6, with D possibly matching TRBD1 (5 bases). The CDR3 has 15 amino acids. With 3 bases removed from V and 5 bases from J, the gap between germline ends came to 14 bases. Germline lookup yields CDR1 GTSNPN and CDR2 SVGIG (reference sequence). CDR3 protein: CAWRQTGINNSPLHF. The DNA of the CDR3 is TGTGCCTGGAGGCAAACAGGAATAAATAATTCACCCCTCCACTTT.

The chain carries TRBV5-1 and TRBJ1-2, with D hard to call. Germline lookup yields CDR1 SGHRS and CDR2 YFSETQ. The CDR3 contains 13 residues. Deletions cut 0 bases from V and 6 bases from J, with 9 bases between. The CDR3 DNA sequence: TGCGCCAGCAGCTTGGACAGAGTAAATGGCTACACCTTC. This encodes CASSLDRVNGYTF. Combining the CDR3 with reference TRBV5-1 and TRBJ1-2 gives the whole variable domain KAGVTQTPRYLIKTRGQQVTLSCSPISGHRSVSWYQQTPGQGLQFLFEYFSETQRNKGNFPGRFSGRQFSNSRSEMNVSTLELGDSALYLCASSLDRVNGYTFGSGTRLTVV.

This clone was found once. This chain joins TRBV7-2 and TRBJ2-7; 13 bases are shared with TRBD2. The V and J ends lost 1 base and 11 bases, in that order; junction bases with no gene match: 5. Per germline, CDR1 SGHTA and CDR2 FQGNSA. The CDR3 covers 14 residues. CDR3 region: CASSLGTSGSYKYF. The CDR3 DNA reads TGTGCCAGCAGCTTAGGGACTAGCGGGAGTTATAAGTACTTC.